Presented here are 25 T cell receptor beta chains from one specimen sequenced in a study of blood T cell repertoires in COVID-19. Only in-frame clones appear in the TCRdb table, and some are missing; sequencing was by immunoSEQ multiplex PCR. The top ten clones hold approximately 1.8% of a sample with 400,000 to 500,000 clones, roughly 90% of them seen once. The sample taken for sequencing was PBMCs or T cells enriched from blood (not recorded which). The receptors come from a woman aged 35 to 49 who had recovered from COVID-19.

The V gene is TRBV11-2, the J gene TRBJ2-1; 11 bases align to TRBD2. CDR1 SGHAT and CDR2 FQNNGV come from the germline V gene. This CDR3 has 13 amino acids. The V segment lost 5 bases and the J segment 15 bases; nucleotides outside the gene matches: 9. The CDR3 DNA reads TGTGCCAGCAGCCCAGGGACTAGCGGTTGGGGGTTCTTC. Its protein is CASSPGTSGWGFF. Based on the CDR3 plus reference TRBV11-2 and TRBJ2-1, the full variable domain is EAGVAQSPRYKIIEKRQSVAFWCNPISGHATLYWYQQILGQGPKLLIQFQNNGVVDDSQLPKDRFSAERLKGVDSTLKIQPAKLEDSAVYLCASSPGTSGWGFFGPGTRLTVL.

The V gene is TRBV6-5, the J gene TRBJ2-5; 7 nucleotides agree with TRBD1. CDR1 is MNHEY, CDR2 SVGAGI, per germline. The CDR3 covers 14 residues. The V gene end was trimmed by 2 bases and the J gene end by 5 bases; junction bases not matched to a gene: 5. Here the CDR3 reads CASSYRGPRETQYF. Written as DNA, the CDR3 is TGTGCCAGCAGTTACAGGGGGCCCCGGGAGACCCAGTACTTC.

This clone was seen many times. V usage is TRBV7-2 and J usage is TRBJ1-1; D remains unclear. Germline CDR1 is SGHTA and CDR2 is FQGNSA. The germline V and J ends were trimmed by 5 bases and 1 base, with 11 bases remaining between them. The CDR3 is made up of 14 amino acids. The CDR3 nucleotides are TGTGCCAGCAGCGCCTACAGTGGGAACACTGAAGCTTTCTTT. It translates to CASSAYSGNTEAFF.

The chain carries TRBV6-6 and TRBJ1-1; 8 nucleotides agree with TRBD1. V trimming: 6 bases; J trimming: 8 bases; junction bases outside the gene matches: 5. The CDR3 length is 12 residues. Germline values: CDR1 MNHNY, CDR2 SVGAGI (reference sequence). The CDR3 spells CASSYGQGEAFF. The CDR3 DNA sequence: TGTGCCAGCAGCTATGGACAGGGCGAAGCTTTCTTT.

The chain uses TRBV7-9 and TRBJ1-1, with D maybe TRBD1 (5 bases). This CDR3 spans 14 amino acids. The V gene lost 7 bases and the J gene lost 0 bases, with 12 bases spanning the gap. Germline V gene data show CDR1 as SEHNR and CDR2 as FQNEAQ (reference sequence). CDR3 bases: TGTGCCAGCACCGCGGGGGACTTGAACACTGAAGCTTTCTTT. Residues: CASTAGDLNTEAFF.

This clone showed up just once. The chain couples TRBV27 to TRBJ2-5, with TRBD2 matching 11 bases. CDR1 is MNHEY, CDR2 SMNVEV, per germline (reference sequence). The length of the CDR3 is 15 residues. V gave up 2 bases and J gave up 4 bases; unmatched junction bases: 3. The CDR3 loop reads CASSLTGTSGETQYF. CDR3 DNA: TGTGCCAGCAGTTTAACTGGGACTAGCGGAGAGACCCAGTACTTC.

The rearrangement joins TRBV6-5 to TRBJ2-1; perhaps TRBD2 as D (5 bases). The CDR3 is 13 amino acids. V was clipped by 10 bases and J by 4 bases, with 14 bases between them. Germline-derived CDR1 and CDR2 are MNHEY and SVGAGI. This chain's CDR3 is CATRYEGYNEQFF. CDR3 sequence (DNA): TGTGCCACCAGGTACGAGGGATACAATGAGCAGTTCTTC.

Only a few counts were recorded for this clone. This CDR3 is CASSSPGQLYEQYF. The CDR3 DNA sequence: TGTGCCAGTAGTTCCCCGGGACAGTTATACGAGCAGTACTTC. The rearrangement uses TRBV19 and TRBJ2-7; 7 bases fit TRBD1. The germline gives CDR1 LNHDA, CDR2 SQIVND (reference sequence). V lost 5 bases to trimming and J lost 4 bases; unmatched junction nucleotides: 8. The CDR3 runs to 14 residues.

The genes are TRBV9 and TRBJ2-5, with 8 bases matching TRBD2. CDR1 is SGDLS and CDR2 is YYNGEE in the germline V gene. CDR3 length equals 16 residues. V lost 6 bases and J lost 4; bases outside the gene matches: 14. The DNA of the CDR3 is TGTGCCAGCACCTCAGATCACACGGGAGGGCCAGAGACCCAGTACTTC. It translates to CASTSDHTGGPETQYF.

The chain uses TRBV19 and TRBJ2-1; TRBD2 agrees at 12 bases. V lost 6 bases and J lost 5; bases outside the gene matches: 8. Germline V gene data show CDR1 as LNHDA and CDR2 as SQIVND (reference sequence). This CDR3 contains 16 residues. The CDR3 coding sequence is TGTGCCAGTAGGAAAACCCTAGCGGGAGGGCACAATGAGCAGTTCTTC. Its translation is CASRKTLAGGHNEQFF.

The rearrangement joins TRBV5-1 to TRBJ2-7; 7 bases match TRBD2. Germline lookup yields CDR1 SGHRS and CDR2 YFSETQ. V dropped 1 base and J dropped 6; count of bases not matched to a gene: 4. The CDR3 contains 13 residues. The CDR3 DNA follows: TGCGCCAGCAGCTTGATTGGGGGGGGCGAGCAGTACTTC. Its translation: CASSLIGGGEQYF.

The chain carries TRBV5-1 and TRBJ2-7; 10 nucleotides agree with TRBD2. The ends lost 4 bases at V and 0 bases at J; junction bases unmatched: 7. In germline, CDR1 is SGHRS, CDR2 YFSETQ. The CDR3 consists of 16 residues. The CDR3 bases are TGCGCCAGCAGCCCCTTAGCGGGGGGTCTCTCCTACGAGCAGTACTTC. This gives the protein CASSPLAGGLSYEQYF.

This chain connects TRBV30 to TRBJ1-2, with TRBD1 identical over 7 bases. CDR1 and CDR2 (germline): GTSNPN, SVGIG (reference sequence). The CDR3 has 12 residues. V shed 4 bases and J 8 bases; nucleotides not matched to a gene: 7. In DNA form, the CDR3 reads TGTGCCTGGACCGACAGGGAAGCGGGCTACACCTTC. This codes for CAWTDREAGYTF. The variable domain in full, with the rest retrieved from reference TRBV30 and TRBJ1-2, is SQTIHQWPATLVQPVGSPLSLECTVEGTSNPNLYWYRQAAGRGLQLLFYSVGIGQISSEVPQNLSASRPQDRQFILSSKKLLLSDSGFYLCAWTDREAGYTFGSGTRLTVV.

The V call is TRBV7-8, the J call TRBJ2-1; the match to TRBD2 covers 11 bases. Germline V gene sequence: CDR1 SGHVS, CDR2 FQNEAQ. V trimming: 7 bases; J trimming: 2 bases; junction bases outside the gene matches: 7. This CDR3 is built from 16 residues. CDR3 sequence (DNA): TGTGCCAGCACCCACCCTAGCGGGAGGACCTACAATGAGCAGTTCTTC. As protein: CASTHPSGRTYNEQFF.

The gene calls are TRBV7-9 and TRBJ1-2, with TRBD1 identical over 7 bases. Germline trimming cut 1 base from V and 1 base from J; bases unmatched to any gene: 6. The germline V gene has CDR1 SEHNR and CDR2 FQNEAQ (reference sequence). The CDR3 covers 16 residues. The DNA of the CDR3 is TGTGCCAGCAGCTTAGGACAGGGAAGAGGTAACTATGGCTACACCTTC. Its protein is CASSLGQGRGNYGYTF.

This clone was detected a few times. This chain joins TRBV7-9 and TRBJ2-7, with 7 bases lining up with TRBD1. CDR3 length equals 15 residues. V lost 5 bases, J lost 0 bases, and 7 bases stayed unmatched. Germline CDR1 and CDR2: SEHNR and FQNEAQ (reference sequence). The CDR3 region has the DNA TGTGCCAGCAGCCCGACAGGGACCCACTCCTACGAGCAGTACTTC. Residues: CASSPTGTHSYEQYF.

The genes are TRBV6-5 and TRBJ1-4; 8 nucleotides match TRBD1. The CDR3 runs 15 residues. The junction had 3 bases not matched to a gene; V was cut back by 1 base and J by 5 bases. Germline-derived CDR1 and CDR2 are MNHEY and SVGAGI. The DNA of the CDR3 is TGTGCCAGCAGTTACTTCCGGGACAGGAATGAAAAACTGTTTTTT. Translated, it gives CASSYFRDRNEKLFF.

V usage is TRBV4-3 and J usage is TRBJ1-5, with 8 positions matching TRBD1. CDR3 length: 17 amino acids. With 0 bases clipped from V and 7 bases from J, the junction kept 11 bases outside the gene matches. Germline CDR1 reads LGHNA; CDR2 reads YSLEER. This CDR3 is CASSQDYRDRGDQPQHF. CDR3 DNA: TGCGCCAGCAGCCAAGATTATCGAGACAGGGGAGACCAGCCCCAGCATTTT.

The J gene is TRBJ2-6, the V gene TRBV19, with D possibly being TRBD2 (6 bases). Germline V lookup: CDR1 LNHDA, CDR2 SQIVND (reference sequence). The V and J ends lost 6 bases and 13 bases respectively, with 10 bases between them. This CDR3 region has 11 residues. The chain's CDR3 is CASSQGLVLTF. CDR3 in DNA: TGTGCCAGTAGCCAGGGACTTGTCCTGACTTTC.

This sequence joins TRBV7-2 and TRBJ1-5; tentative D call: TRBD1 (5 bases). The length of the CDR3 is 15 residues. CDR1 and CDR2 from the germline V gene are SGHTA and FQGNSA. Deletions cut 0 bases from V and 1 base from J, with 7 bases between. The CDR3 loop is CASSLAYRSNQPQHF. The DNA for the CDR3 is TGTGCCAGCAGCTTAGCGTACAGGAGCAATCAGCCCCAGCATTTT.

The chain's CDR3 is CAGTRDRGDTEAFF. CDR3 bases: TGTGCTGGAACCAGGGACAGGGGGGACACTGAAGCTTTCTTT. This chain links TRBV12-5 with TRBJ1-1; TRBD1 agrees at 11 bases. V lost 11 bases, J lost 3 bases, and 8 bases stayed unmatched. From germline, CDR1 is LGHNT and CDR2 FRNRAP. The CDR3 is made up of 14 amino acids.

This sequence joins TRBV24-1 and TRBJ1-5; D possibly corresponds to TRBD1 (6 bases). The germline V gene encodes CDR1 KGHDR and CDR2 SFDVKD. Trimming left V 9 bases short and J 0 bases short, with 11 bases between. This CDR3 contains 14 residues. The CDR3 DNA follows: TGTGCCACCCATGGGGGCATTAGCAATCAGCCCCAGCATTTT. This translates into CATHGGISNQPQHF.

V is TRBV4-3 and J is TRBJ1-1; 9 nucleotides line up with TRBD1. The CDR3 totals 18 residues. CDR1 and CDR2 (germline): LGHNA, YSLEER. The V and J ends lost 2 bases and 0 bases, in that order; junction bases with no gene match: 10. The CDR3, as DNA: TGCGCCAGCAGCCAAAACGTCCCGGGACAGGGAATGAACACTGAAGCTTTCTTT. Translated, it gives CASSQNVPGQGMNTEAFF.

The chain recombines TRBV6-1 with TRBJ1-2; possible D gene TRBD1, 6 bases. V was shortened by 3 bases and J by 8 bases, with 25 bases between the two germline ends. Looked up from germline, CDR1 is MNHNS and CDR2 is SASEGT. The CDR3 is made up of 17 amino acids. The CDR3 reads CASSESGARDNPGGYTF. CDR3 nucleotides: TGTGCCAGCAGTGAGTCAGGGGCCCGGGACAACCCAGGGGGCTACACCTTC.

This rearrangement joins TRBV6-5 to TRBJ1-2; a weak D match, TRBD1 (6 bases). Per germline, CDR1 MNHEY and CDR2 SVGAGI. Trimming pared 6 bases from V and 8 bases from J, leaving 16 bases between. The CDR3 has 13 amino acids. In nucleotides, the CDR3 is TGTGCCAGCAGCTGGGACATGCTTTCAGGCTACACCTTC. It is translated as CASSWDMLSGYTF.